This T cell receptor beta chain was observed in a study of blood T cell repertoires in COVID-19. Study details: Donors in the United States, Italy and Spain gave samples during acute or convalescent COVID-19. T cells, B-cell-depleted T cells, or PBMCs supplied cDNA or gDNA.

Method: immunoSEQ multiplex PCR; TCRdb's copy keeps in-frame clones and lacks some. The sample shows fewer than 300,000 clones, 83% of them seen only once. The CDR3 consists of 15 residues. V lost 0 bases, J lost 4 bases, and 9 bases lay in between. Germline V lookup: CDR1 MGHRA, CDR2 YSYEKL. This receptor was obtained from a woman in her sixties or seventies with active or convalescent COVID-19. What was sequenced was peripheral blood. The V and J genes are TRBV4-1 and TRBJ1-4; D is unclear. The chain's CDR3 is CASSQEADFNEKLFF. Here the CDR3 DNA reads TGCGCCAGCAGCCAAGAGGCAGACTTTAATGAAAAACTGTTTTTT.